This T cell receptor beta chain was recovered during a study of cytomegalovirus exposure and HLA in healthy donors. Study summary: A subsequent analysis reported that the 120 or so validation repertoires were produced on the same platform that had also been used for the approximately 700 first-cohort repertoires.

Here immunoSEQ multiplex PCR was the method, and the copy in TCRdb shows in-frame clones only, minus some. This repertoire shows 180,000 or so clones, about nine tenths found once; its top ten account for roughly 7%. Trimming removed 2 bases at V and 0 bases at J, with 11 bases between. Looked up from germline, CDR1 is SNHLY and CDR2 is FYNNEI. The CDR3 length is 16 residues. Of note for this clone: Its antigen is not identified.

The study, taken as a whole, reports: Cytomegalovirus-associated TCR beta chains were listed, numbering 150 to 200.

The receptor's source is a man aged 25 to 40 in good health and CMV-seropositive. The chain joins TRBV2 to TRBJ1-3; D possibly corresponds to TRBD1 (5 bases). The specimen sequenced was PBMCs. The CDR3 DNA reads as TGTGCCAGCAGTGAATCCAGGGCGCACTCTGGAAACACCATATATTTT. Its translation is CASSESRAHSGNTIYF. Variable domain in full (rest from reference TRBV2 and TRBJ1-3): EPEVTQTPSHQVTQMGQEVILRCVPISNHLYFYWYRQILGQKVEFLVSFYNNEISEKSEIFDDQFSVERPDGSNFTLKIRSTKLEDSAMYFCASSESRAHSGNTIYFGEGSWLTVV.